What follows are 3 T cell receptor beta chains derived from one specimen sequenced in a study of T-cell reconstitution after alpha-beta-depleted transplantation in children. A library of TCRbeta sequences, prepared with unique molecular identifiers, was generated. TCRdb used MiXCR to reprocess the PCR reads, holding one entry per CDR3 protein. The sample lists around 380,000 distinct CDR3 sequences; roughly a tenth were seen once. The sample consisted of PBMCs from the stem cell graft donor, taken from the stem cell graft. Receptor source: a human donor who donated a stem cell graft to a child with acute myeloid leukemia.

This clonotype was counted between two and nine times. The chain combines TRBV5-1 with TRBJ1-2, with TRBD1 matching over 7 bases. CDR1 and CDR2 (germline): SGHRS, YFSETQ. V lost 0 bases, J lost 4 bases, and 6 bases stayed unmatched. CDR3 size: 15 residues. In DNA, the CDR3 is TGCGCCAGCAGCTTGGCCACAGGACAGGTCTATGGCTACACCTTC. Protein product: CASSLATGQVYGYTF.

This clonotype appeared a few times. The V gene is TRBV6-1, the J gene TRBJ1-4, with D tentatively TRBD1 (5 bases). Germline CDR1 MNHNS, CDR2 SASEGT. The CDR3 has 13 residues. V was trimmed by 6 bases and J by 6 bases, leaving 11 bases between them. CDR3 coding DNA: TGTGCCAGCAGCCGAACAGGTCATGAAAAACTGTTTTTT. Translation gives CASSRTGHEKLFF.

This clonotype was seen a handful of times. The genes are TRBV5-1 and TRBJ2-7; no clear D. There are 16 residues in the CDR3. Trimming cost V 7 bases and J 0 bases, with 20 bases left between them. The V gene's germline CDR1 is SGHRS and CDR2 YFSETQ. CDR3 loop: CASRRRQEFSSYEQYV. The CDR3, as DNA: TGCGCCAGCCGTCGGCGACAAGAATTCAGCTCCTACGAGCAGTACGTC.